Listed here are 32 T cell receptor beta chains from one sample, sequenced in a study of cytomegalovirus exposure and HLA in healthy donors. The PCR used 60 Vbeta and 13 Jbeta primers. TCRdb keeps only in-frame clones here, not all; method: immunoSEQ multiplex PCR. There are around 170,000 clones in the sample; 82% occur only once, and roughly 0.8% lies in the top ten. The sample comprised PBMCs. The receptor source for this set is a woman aged 18-30 years in good health and CMV-seronegative.

The chain joins TRBV28 to TRBJ1-4; 12 bases match TRBD1. The germline V gene encodes CDR1 MDHEN and CDR2 SYDVKM. V was pared by 8 bases and J by 12 bases, with 4 bases of the junction left unmatched. This CDR3 spans 12 amino acids. CDR3 sequence (DNA): TGTGCCAGCGGGACAGGGGGCCTCGAACTGTTTTTT. Translation gives CASGTGGLELFF. The entire variable domain, with the rest obtained from reference TRBV28 and TRBJ1-4, is as follows: DVKVTQSSRYLVKRTGEKVFLECVQDMDHENMFWYRQDPGLGLRLIYFSYDVKMKEKGDIPEGYSVSREKKERFSLILESASTNQTSMYLCASGTGGLELFFGSGTQLSVL.

The chain is built from TRBV29-1 and TRBJ1-2, with D perhaps TRBD1 (5 bases). There are 14 residues in the CDR3. Germline CDR1 is SQVTM and CDR2 is ANQGSEA. V lost 6 bases and J lost 5, with 19 bases in between. CDR3 nucleotides: TGCAGCGTAGGGGAGGCTCGGACGGTATATGGCTACACCTTC. This encodes CSVGEARTVYGYTF.

J is TRBJ2-3 and V is TRBV18; 7 bases are shared with TRBD1. Germline CDR1 KGHSH, CDR2 LQKENI. V lost 6 bases, J lost 5 bases, and 11 bases stayed unmatched. CDR3 length equals 15 residues. CDR3 in amino acids: CASSPGTVERDTQYF. The CDR3 DNA reads TGTGCCAGCTCTCCCGGGACAGTGGAGAGAGATACGCAGTATTTT.

This chain connects TRBV30 to TRBJ2-1; possible D gene TRBD2, 6 bases. The CDR3 is made up of 12 amino acids. Per germline, CDR1 GTSNPN and CDR2 SVGIG (reference sequence). The V and J ends lost 0 bases and 9 bases respectively, with 9 bases between them. The CDR3 reads CAWSVGGSEQFF. CDR3 sequence (DNA): TGTGCCTGGAGTGTTGGAGGGAGTGAGCAGTTCTTC.

The genes are TRBV7-9 and TRBJ2-1; D is perhaps TRBD1 (6 bases). This CDR3 is built from 15 residues. Trimming stripped 3 bases from V and 6 bases from J, with 15 bases between. Germline-derived CDR1 and CDR2 are SEHNR and FQNEAQ (reference sequence). This CDR3 is CASSFGQSSGNEQFF. In DNA, the CDR3 is TGTGCCAGCAGCTTCGGACAGTCCTCGGGCAATGAGCAGTTCTTC. The entire variable domain, with the rest obtained from reference TRBV7-9 and TRBJ2-1, is as follows: DTGVSQNPRHKITKRGQNVTFRCDPISEHNRLYWYRQTLGQGPEFLTYFQNEAQLEKSRLLSDRFSAERPKGSFSTLEIQRTEQGDSAMYLCASSFGQSSGNEQFFGPGTRLTVL.

The V call is TRBV28, the J call TRBJ2-7, with 7 bases lining up with TRBD1. In germline, CDR1 is MDHEN, CDR2 SYDVKM. Unmatched junction bases numbered 9, after V lost 7 bases and J lost 0 bases. This CDR3 comprises 15 residues. The CDR3 is CASKTLRDSSYEQYF. CDR3 bases: TGTGCCAGCAAGACGCTCCGGGACAGCTCCTACGAGCAGTACTTC.

The chain has TRBV7-9 and TRBJ1-5, with D tentatively TRBD1 (6 bases). The germline gives CDR1 SEHNR, CDR2 FQNEAQ (reference sequence). The CDR3 loop spans 15 amino acids. Deletions cut 3 bases from V and 6 bases from J, with 15 bases between. CDR3 sequence: CASSLTQGFCQPQHF. DNA for the CDR3: TGTGCCAGCAGCTTGACACAGGGTTTCTGTCAGCCCCAGCATTTT.

V is TRBV5-6 and J is TRBJ2-3, with D possibly being TRBD1 (6 bases). Germline CDR1 reads SGHDT; CDR2 reads YYEEEE. V was shortened by 3 bases and J by 3 bases, with 14 bases between the two germline ends. This CDR3 spans 15 amino acids. For the CDR3, the DNA is TGTGCCAGCAGCTACAGGGCCTTAGGGACAGATACGCAGTATTTT. Amino acids: CASSYRALGTDTQYF.

This chain connects TRBV28 to TRBJ2-7; D possibly corresponds to TRBD2 (5 bases). The CDR3 extends over 14 amino acids. The V end was cut by 6 bases, the J end by 2 bases, with 14 bases between. Germline CDR1 reads MDHEN; CDR2 reads SYDVKM. CDR3 bases: TGTGCCAGCAGCCAATCGGACGGGACCTACGAGCAGTACTTC. Translation: CASSQSDGTYEQYF.

The chain recombines TRBV7-9 with TRBJ2-7, with D perhaps TRBD1 (7 bases). Trimming took 3 bases from V and 5 from J, leaving 17 bases between them. There are 15 residues in the CDR3. The germline V gene has CDR1 SEHNR and CDR2 FQNEAQ (reference sequence). The CDR3 reads CASSLAGGKLNEQYF. The CDR3 DNA follows: TGTGCCAGCAGCTTGGCAGGGGGGAAGTTAAACGAGCAGTACTTC.

The gene calls are TRBV29-1 and TRBJ2-7, with TRBD1 matching 10 bases. This CDR3 has 13 residues. Per germline, CDR1 SQVTM and CDR2 ANQGSEA. With 8 bases clipped from V and 4 bases from J, the junction kept 8 bases outside the gene matches. The CDR3 loop reads CSTRRDRGYEQYF. The DNA of the CDR3 is TGCAGCACCCGCCGGGACAGGGGATACGAGCAGTACTTC.

The chain recombines TRBV20-1 with TRBJ2-5; the D is unclear. The closer fit of TRBJ2-7 to the DNA end suggests the J call may be wrong. CDR3 length: 11 residues. Germline CDR1 reads DFQATT; CDR2 reads SNEGSKA (reference sequence). The DNA for the CDR3 is TGCAGTGCTAGTTACGCTTACGAGCAGTACTTC. It specifies CSASYAYEQYF.

The chain uses TRBV11-2 and TRBJ2-1; D is possibly TRBD1 (5 bases). Trimming shortened V by 3 bases and J by 6 bases, and 15 bases separated the two germline ends. The CDR3 spans 15 residues. Germline values: CDR1 SGHAT, CDR2 FQNNGV. The CDR3 sequence: CASSLGQAFGNEQFF. The DNA for the CDR3 is TGTGCCAGCAGCTTGGGGCAGGCCTTTGGCAATGAGCAGTTCTTC.

V gene TRBV11-3 combines with J gene TRBJ2-7, with unresolved D. This CDR3 is 12 amino acids long. Trimming pared 0 bases from V and 4 bases from J, leaving 4 bases between. The germline gives CDR1 SGHNT, CDR2 YENEEA. CDR3 bases: TGTGCCAGCAGCTTAGATTATTACGAGCAGTACTTC. Its translation: CASSLDYYEQYF.

The chain links TRBV15 to TRBJ1-4; D gene ambiguous. The CDR3 is 14 residues long. With 4 bases removed from V and 8 bases from J, the gap between germline ends came to 14 bases. Germline V CDR1 and CDR2: LNHNV, YYDKDF (reference sequence). Here the CDR3 DNA reads TGTGCCACCAGCAATCCGAACCGGTTAGAAAAACTGTTTTTT. Translation: CATSNPNRLEKLFF.

The chain carries TRBV7-9 and TRBJ2-4; TRBD2 is a possible D gene (6 bases). Germline CDR1 and CDR2: SEHNR and FQNEAQ (reference sequence). The V and J ends lost 4 bases and 0 bases respectively, with 10 bases between them. CDR3 length equals 15 residues. CDR3 bases: TGTGCCAGCAGCTCCCCGGGGGTAGCCAAAAACATTCAGTACTTC. Its protein product is CASSSPGVAKNIQYF.

V usage is TRBV11-2 and J usage is TRBJ2-7; 7 bases align to TRBD2. V dropped 1 base and J dropped 2; count of bases not matched to a gene: 8. From germline, CDR1 is SGHAT and CDR2 FQNNGV. This CDR3 has 16 residues. CDR3 coding DNA: TGTGCCAGCAGCTTAGTAAAAGCGGGAACCCCCTACGAGCAGTACTTC. As protein: CASSLVKAGTPYEQYF.

The genes are TRBV5-1 and TRBJ2-2, with 8 bases that match TRBD1. This CDR3 is 20 amino acids long. Germline loops: CDR1 SGHRS, CDR2 YFSETQ. After removal of 2 bases from V and 3 bases from J, the junction contained 18 bases not matched to a gene. This CDR3 is CASSLNTLGGQAWDTGELFF. In DNA, the CDR3 is TGCGCCAGCAGCTTAAACACCCTAGGGGGACAGGCGTGGGACACCGGGGAGCTGTTTTTT.

The chain couples TRBV27 to TRBJ1-4; D possibly corresponds to TRBD1 (5 bases). CDR3 size: 17 residues. Germline CDR1 and CDR2: MNHEY and SMNVEV (reference sequence). Between the trimmed V and J ends, which lost 3 bases and 2 bases, there was a span of 16 bases. The CDR3 here is CASSLEGGVATNEKLFF. The CDR3 DNA is TGTGCCAGCAGTTTGGAGGGAGGGGTTGCTACTAATGAAAAACTGTTTTTT.

The rearrangement uses TRBV28 and TRBJ2-3; perhaps TRBD2 as D (5 bases). The CDR3 is 18 amino acids. The V end was cut by 5 bases, the J end by 2 bases, with 23 bases between. Germline V gene lookup returns CDR1 MDHEN and CDR2 SYDVKM. CDR3 residues: CASSALAPLSGSTDTQYF. The CDR3 region has the DNA TGTGCCAGCAGTGCACTCGCCCCTCTTTCGGGATCCACAGATACGCAGTATTTT.

This sequence joins TRBV29-1 and TRBJ1-1; D is possibly TRBD1 (5 bases). This CDR3 is built from 12 residues. The V gene's germline CDR1 is SQVTM and CDR2 ANQGSEA. The DNA for the CDR3 is TGCATCGGGACGGGAGGGAAAACTGAAGCTTTCTTT. Translating it yields CIGTGGKTEAFF.

The V gene is TRBV6-5, the J gene TRBJ2-2; 8 nucleotides agree with TRBD1. With 2 bases clipped from V and 6 bases from J, the junction kept 2 bases outside the gene matches. This CDR3 spans 14 amino acids. The germline gives CDR1 MNHEY, CDR2 SVGAGI. Here the CDR3 reads CASSYDRGSGELFF. In nucleotides, the CDR3 is TGTGCCAGCAGTTACGACAGGGGATCCGGGGAGCTGTTTTTT.

This clone has only one observation. This rearrangement joins TRBV10-3 to TRBJ2-2, with 10 bases aligning to TRBD2. The CDR3 loop spans 15 amino acids. The germline V gene has CDR1 ENHRY and CDR2 SYGVKD. V shed 5 bases, J shed 7 bases, and the junction held 7 bases outside the gene matches. CDR3 loop: CAISPAGGPGGELFF. As DNA, the CDR3 is TGTGCCATCAGTCCAGCGGGAGGGCCCGGCGGGGAGCTGTTTTTT.

The rearrangement links TRBV6-5 to TRBJ1-5; 7 positions match TRBD1. V dropped 0 bases and J dropped 7; count of bases not matched to a gene: 6. Germline CDR1 reads MNHEY; CDR2 reads SVGAGI. This CDR3 is built from 15 residues. CDR3 in DNA: TGTGCCAGCAGTTACTCGGGGCAGGGGGTACAGCCCCAGCATTTT. As protein: CASSYSGQGVQPQHF.

The chain carries TRBV5-1 and TRBJ2-2; D gene uncertain. CDR3 length equals 17 residues. Germline V gene sequence: CDR1 SGHRS, CDR2 YFSETQ. The V gene lost 0 bases and the J gene lost 4 bases, with 16 bases spanning the gap. CDR3 protein: CASSLAVDRQSTGELFF. The CDR3 bases are TGCGCCAGCAGCTTGGCCGTTGATAGACAAAGCACCGGGGAGCTGTTTTTT.

The chain employs TRBV2 and TRBJ2-3, with 7 nucleotides matching TRBD1. This CDR3 region has 16 residues. CDR1 and CDR2 from the germline V gene are SNHLY and FYNNEI. V lost 4 bases to trimming and J lost 6 bases; unmatched junction nucleotides: 13. The CDR3 spells CASSVKGASVYDTQYF. CDR3 in DNA: TGTGCCAGCAGTGTTAAGGGGGCCTCGGTCTACGATACGCAGTATTTT. The full variable domain, in which reference TRBV2 and TRBJ2-3 provide the parts outside the CDR3, is EPEVTQTPSHQVTQMGQEVILRCVPISNHLYFYWYRQILGQKVEFLVSFYNNEISEKSEIFDDQFSVERPDGSNFTLKIRSTKLEDSAMYFCASSVKGASVYDTQYFGPGTRLTVL.

This chain links TRBV7-6 with TRBJ2-7; no firm D call. Germline CDR1 reads SGHVS; CDR2 reads FNYEAQ. Trimming removed 3 bases from V and 1 base from J, with 7 bases in between. The CDR3 has 13 amino acids. CDR3 DNA sequence: TGTGCCAGCAGCTTCGGTCCATCCTACGAGCAGTACTTC. This translates into CASSFGPSYEQYF. Filled out from reference TRBV7-6 and TRBJ2-7, the complete variable domain reads GAGVSQSPRYKVTKRGQDVALRCDPISGHVSLYWYRQALGQGPEFLTYFNYEAQQDKSGLPNDRFSAERPEGSISTLTIQRTEQRDSAMYRCASSFGPSYEQYFGPGTRLTVT.

The rearrangement links TRBV10-2 to TRBJ2-7, with D perhaps matching TRBD1 (6 bases). With 6 bases removed from V and 4 bases from J, the gap between germline ends came to 13 bases. This CDR3 region has 13 residues. The germline CDR1 and CDR2 sequences are WSHSY and SAAADI. The CDR3 sequence is CASRDSYGYEQYF. As DNA, the CDR3 is TGCGCCAGCAGGGACAGTTATGGGTACGAGCAGTACTTC.

This clone is a singleton in its sample. The gene calls are TRBV4-2 and TRBJ2-6; 7 bases line up with TRBD2. Germline V CDR1 and CDR2: LGHNA, YNFKEQ. V lost 3 bases and J lost 1; bases outside the gene matches: 24. The CDR3 extends over 23 amino acids. CDR3 sequence: CASSHLLPGLPLVDYSGANVLTF. For the CDR3, the DNA is TGTGCCAGCAGCCATCTACTCCCGGGACTACCACTGGTGGATTATTCTGGGGCCAACGTCCTGACTTTC.

The CDR3 reads CASSEAFGQRHYEQYF. In DNA form, the CDR3 reads TGTGCCAGCAGTGAAGCCTTCGGGCAGCGGCACTACGAGCAGTACTTC. The chain recombines TRBV2 with TRBJ2-7; maybe TRBD2 (5 bases). Germline loops: CDR1 SNHLY, CDR2 FYNNEI. With 0 bases removed from V and 3 bases from J, the gap between germline ends came to 15 bases. The CDR3 runs 16 residues.

The V call is TRBV12-5, the J call TRBJ2-3, with a tentative D call TRBD1 (5 bases). The CDR3 is 16 residues long. In germline, CDR1 is LGHNT, CDR2 FRNRAP. V was clipped by 4 bases and J by 3 bases, with 17 bases between them. The CDR3 DNA sequence: TGTGCTAGTGGTTCCCGAAGGGGCTGGGGAACAGATACGCAGTATTTT. This translates into CASGSRRGWGTDTQYF.

This chain joins TRBV5-6 and TRBJ2-7; TRBD1 is a possible D gene (5 bases). The CDR3 contains 12 residues. The V end lost 4 bases, the J end lost 3 bases, and 8 bases lay between the germline ends. CDR1 and CDR2 from the germline V gene are SGHDT and YYEEEE. CDR3 bases: TGTGCCAGCAGCACAGGTTTCTACGAGCAGTACTTC. It translates to CASSTGFYEQYF.